This T cell receptor (delta chain) originates from a study of Vδ1+ human thymocytes. This clone was detected only a few times. Its antigen is as yet unknown. CDR3 length equals 16 residues. V shed 0 bases and J shed 0 bases, with 11 bases lying between them. Germline loops: CDR1 TSWWSYY, CDR2 QGS. Study-wide points: Bulk data may be misread because of unexpected Vdelta2 sequences. Thymic TRG and TRD repertoires appeared highly polyclonal, with Gaussian CDR3 length distributions. Unlike peripheral blood Vdelta1+ controls, thymic delta-chain sequences included around 21% Vdelta2 and few Vdelta3.

After alphabeta T cell depletion, CD3+ Vdelta1+ Vdelta2- thymocytes were sorted. The template was reverse-transcribed extracted RNA. The CDR3 regions were amplified by multiplex PCR from V-gene primers to a constant-region primer. TCRdb re-identified clones in the multiplex PCR reads via CATT. The sample holds about 58,000 delta-chain clones; around 15% are singletons and the top ten take 0.3% to 0.45%. This clonotype originated in a girl under three years old who had congenital heart surgery. Source material: Vdelta1+ gamma-delta thymocytes from the thymus. The subset: FACS-sorted CD3+ TCRalphabeta- TCRVdelta1+ TCRVdelta2- thymocytes. This chain links TRDV1 with TRDJ1; D ambiguous. CDR3 DNA sequence: TGTGCTCTTGGGGAACTCGGCCCGGGGTACACCGATAAACTCATCTTT. Encoded protein: CALGELGPGYTDKLIF.